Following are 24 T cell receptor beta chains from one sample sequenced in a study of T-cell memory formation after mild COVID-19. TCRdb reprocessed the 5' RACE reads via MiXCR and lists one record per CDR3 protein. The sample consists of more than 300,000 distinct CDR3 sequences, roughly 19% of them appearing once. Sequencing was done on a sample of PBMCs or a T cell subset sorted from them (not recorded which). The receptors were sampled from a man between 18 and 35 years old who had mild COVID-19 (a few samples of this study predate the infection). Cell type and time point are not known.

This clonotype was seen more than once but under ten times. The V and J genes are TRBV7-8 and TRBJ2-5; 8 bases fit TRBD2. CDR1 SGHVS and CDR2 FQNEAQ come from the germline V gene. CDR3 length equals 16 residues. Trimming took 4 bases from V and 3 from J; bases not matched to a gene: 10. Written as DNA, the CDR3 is TGTGCCAGCAGCTCAAGAGCGCGAGCGGGGGAAGAGACCCAGTACTTC. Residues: CASSSRARAGEETQYF.

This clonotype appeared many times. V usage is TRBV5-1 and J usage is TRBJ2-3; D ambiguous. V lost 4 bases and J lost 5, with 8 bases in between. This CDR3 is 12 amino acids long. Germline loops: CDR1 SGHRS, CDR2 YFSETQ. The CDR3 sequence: CASSLDGDTQYF. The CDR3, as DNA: TGCGCCAGCAGCCTGGACGGAGATACGCAGTATTTT.

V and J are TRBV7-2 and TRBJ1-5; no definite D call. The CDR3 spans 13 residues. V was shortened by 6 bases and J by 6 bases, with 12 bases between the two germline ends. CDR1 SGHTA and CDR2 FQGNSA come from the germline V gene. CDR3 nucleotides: TGTGCCAGCAGTTCCGCAGAAGGTCAGCCCCAGCATTTT. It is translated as CASSSAEGQPQHF. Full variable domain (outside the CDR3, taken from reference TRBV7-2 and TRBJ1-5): GAGVSQSPSNKVTEKGKDVELRCDPISGHTALYWYRQSLGQGLEFLIYFQGNSAPDKSGLPSDRFSAERTGGSVSTLTIQRTQQEDSAVYLCASSSAEGQPQHFGDGTRLSIL.

CDR3 sequence reads: CASAHRGQGVYNEQFF. CDR3 coding DNA: TGTGCCAGCGCCCACCGGGGACAGGGGGTTTACAATGAGCAGTTCTTC. V is TRBV5-6 and J is TRBJ2-1; 11 nucleotides agree with TRBD1. The germline CDR1 and CDR2 sequences are SGHDT and YYEEEE. This CDR3 has 16 residues. Germline trimming cut 7 bases from V and 4 bases from J; bases unmatched to any gene: 10. The full variable domain, with the rest looked up from reference TRBV5-6 and TRBJ2-1, is DAGVTQSPTHLIKTRGQQVTLRCSPKSGHDTVSWYQQALGQGPQFIFQYYEEEERQRGNFPDRFSGHQFPNYSSELNVNALLLGDSALYLCASAHRGQGVYNEQFFGPGTRLTVL.

This CDR3 reads CASSPLGASDEQFF. CDR3 coding DNA: TGCGCCAGCAGCCCCCTGGGGGCGAGTGATGAGCAGTTCTTC. The chain employs TRBV4-1 and TRBJ2-1; the D gene is possibly TRBD1 (6 bases). Trimming left V 4 bases short and J 8 bases short, with 15 bases between. This CDR3 region has 14 residues. Germline loops: CDR1 MGHRA, CDR2 YSYEKL.

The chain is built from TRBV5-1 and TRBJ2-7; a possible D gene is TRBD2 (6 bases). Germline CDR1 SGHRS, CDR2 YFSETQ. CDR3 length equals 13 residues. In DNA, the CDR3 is TGCGCCAGCAGCTGGAGGGACTCATGGAGGGAGGACGTC. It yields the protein CASSWRDSWREDV.

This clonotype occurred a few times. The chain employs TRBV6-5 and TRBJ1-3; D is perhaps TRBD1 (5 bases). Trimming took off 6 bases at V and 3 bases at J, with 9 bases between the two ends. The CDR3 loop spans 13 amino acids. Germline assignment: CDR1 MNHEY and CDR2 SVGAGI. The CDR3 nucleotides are TGTGCCAGCAGCAGGGTGTATGGAAACACCATATATTTT. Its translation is CASSRVYGNTIYF.

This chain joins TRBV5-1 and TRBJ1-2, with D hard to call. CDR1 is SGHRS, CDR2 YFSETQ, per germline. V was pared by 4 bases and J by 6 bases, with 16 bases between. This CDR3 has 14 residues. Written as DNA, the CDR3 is TGCGCCAGCAGCCTGAAAACGAAGGAGGATGGCTACACCTTC. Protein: CASSLKTKEDGYTF.

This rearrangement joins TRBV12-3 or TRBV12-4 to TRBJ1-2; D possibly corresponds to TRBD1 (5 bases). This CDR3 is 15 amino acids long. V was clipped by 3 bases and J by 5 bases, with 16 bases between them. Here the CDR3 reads CASSFKAGGPYGYTF. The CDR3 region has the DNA TGTGCCAGCAGTTTTAAGGCGGGGGGACCTTATGGCTACACCTTC.

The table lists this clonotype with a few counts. CDR3 protein: CASNGNSLYF. The CDR3 DNA reads as TGTGCCAGCAATGGGAATAGTCTGTACTTC. The chain joins TRBV2 to TRBJ2-7; D gene unclear. The CDR3 is 10 residues long. Trimming took 7 bases from V and 12 from J, leaving 13 bases between them. Germline V lookup: CDR1 SNHLY, CDR2 FYNNEI.

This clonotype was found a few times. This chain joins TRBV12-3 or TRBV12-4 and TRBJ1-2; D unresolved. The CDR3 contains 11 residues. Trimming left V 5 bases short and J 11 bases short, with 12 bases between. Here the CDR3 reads CASSGSLRYTF. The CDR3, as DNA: TGTGCCAGCAGTGGGAGTTTGCGGTACACCTTC.

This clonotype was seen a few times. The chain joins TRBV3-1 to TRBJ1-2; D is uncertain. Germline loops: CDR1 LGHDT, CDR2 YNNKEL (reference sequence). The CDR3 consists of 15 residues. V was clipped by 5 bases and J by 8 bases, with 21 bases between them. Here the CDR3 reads CASSSSTPRGYGYTF. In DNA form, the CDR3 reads TGTGCCAGCAGCTCCTCCACCCCCCGCGGTTACGGCTACACCTTC.

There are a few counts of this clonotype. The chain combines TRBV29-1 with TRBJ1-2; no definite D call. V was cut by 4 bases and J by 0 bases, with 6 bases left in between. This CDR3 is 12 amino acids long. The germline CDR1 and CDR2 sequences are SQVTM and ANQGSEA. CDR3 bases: TGCAGCGTTGGATCGGCTAACTATGGCTACACCTTC. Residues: CSVGSANYGYTF.

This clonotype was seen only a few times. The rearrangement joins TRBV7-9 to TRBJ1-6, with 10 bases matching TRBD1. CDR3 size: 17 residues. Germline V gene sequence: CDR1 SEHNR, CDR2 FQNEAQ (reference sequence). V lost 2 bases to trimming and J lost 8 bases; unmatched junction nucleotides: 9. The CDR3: CASSLIGQGEWDSPLHF. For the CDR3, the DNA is TGTGCCAGCAGCTTAATAGGACAGGGGGAATGGGATTCACCCCTCCACTTT.

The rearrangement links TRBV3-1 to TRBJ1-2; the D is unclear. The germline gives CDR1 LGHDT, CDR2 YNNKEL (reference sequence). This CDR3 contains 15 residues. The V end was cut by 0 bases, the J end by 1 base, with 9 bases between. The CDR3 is CASSQELRRNYGYTF. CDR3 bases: TGTGCCAGCAGCCAAGAACTACGGCGTAACTATGGCTACACCTTC.

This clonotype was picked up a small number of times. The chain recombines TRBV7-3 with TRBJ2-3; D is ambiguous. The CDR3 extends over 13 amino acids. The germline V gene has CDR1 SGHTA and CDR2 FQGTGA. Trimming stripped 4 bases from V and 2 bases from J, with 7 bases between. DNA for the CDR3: TGTGCCAGCAGCTCCCCATACACAGATACGCAGTATTTT. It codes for CASSSPYTDTQYF. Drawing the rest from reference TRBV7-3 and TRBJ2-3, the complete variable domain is GAGVSQTPSNKVTEKGKYVELRCDPISGHTALYWYRQSLGQGPEFLIYFQGTGAADDSGLPNDRFFAVRPEGSVSTLKIQRTERGDSAVYLCASSSPYTDTQYFGPGTRLTVL.

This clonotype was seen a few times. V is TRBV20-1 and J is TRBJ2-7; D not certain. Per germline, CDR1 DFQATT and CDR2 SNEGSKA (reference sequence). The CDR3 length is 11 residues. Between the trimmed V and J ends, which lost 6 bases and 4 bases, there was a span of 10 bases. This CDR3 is CSAADRYEQYV. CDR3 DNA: TGCAGTGCCGCGGACCGGTACGAGCAGTACGTC.

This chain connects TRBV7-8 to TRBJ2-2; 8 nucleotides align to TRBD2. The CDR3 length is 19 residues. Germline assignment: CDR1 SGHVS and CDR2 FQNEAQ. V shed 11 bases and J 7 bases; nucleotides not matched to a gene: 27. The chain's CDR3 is CAYHSPTFMGLEFHGELFF. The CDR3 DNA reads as TGTGCCTACCACTCACCAACCTTTATGGGACTAGAGTTTCACGGGGAGCTGTTTTTT.

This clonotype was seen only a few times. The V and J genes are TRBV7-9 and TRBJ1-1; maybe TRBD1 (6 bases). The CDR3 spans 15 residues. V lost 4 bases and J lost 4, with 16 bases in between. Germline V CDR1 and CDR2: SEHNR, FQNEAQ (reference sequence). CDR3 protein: CASSSLGGRSTEAFF. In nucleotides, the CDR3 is TGTGCCAGCAGCTCCCTTGGGGGGCGCAGCACTGAAGCTTTCTTT.

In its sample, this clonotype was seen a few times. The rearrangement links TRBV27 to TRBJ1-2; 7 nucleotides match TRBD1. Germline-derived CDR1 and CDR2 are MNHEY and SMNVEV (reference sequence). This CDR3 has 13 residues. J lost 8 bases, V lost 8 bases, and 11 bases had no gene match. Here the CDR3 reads CASGLTTGLGYTF. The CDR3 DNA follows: TGTGCCAGCGGCCTCACGACAGGGTTAGGCTACACCTTC.

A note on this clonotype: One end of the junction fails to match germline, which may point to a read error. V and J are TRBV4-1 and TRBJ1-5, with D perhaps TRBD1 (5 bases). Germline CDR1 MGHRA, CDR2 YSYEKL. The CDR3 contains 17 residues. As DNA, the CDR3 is TGCGCCAGCAGCCAAGCTGGGGGGATATATAGCAATCAGCCACAGCATTTT. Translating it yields CASSQAGGIYSNQPQHF.

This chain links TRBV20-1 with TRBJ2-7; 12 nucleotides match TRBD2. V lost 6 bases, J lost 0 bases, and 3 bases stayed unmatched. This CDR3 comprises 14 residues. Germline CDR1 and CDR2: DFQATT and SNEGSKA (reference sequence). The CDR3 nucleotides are TGCAGTGCCCTAGCGGGGGGGAGCTCCTACGAGCAGTACTTC. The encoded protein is CSALAGGSSYEQYF.

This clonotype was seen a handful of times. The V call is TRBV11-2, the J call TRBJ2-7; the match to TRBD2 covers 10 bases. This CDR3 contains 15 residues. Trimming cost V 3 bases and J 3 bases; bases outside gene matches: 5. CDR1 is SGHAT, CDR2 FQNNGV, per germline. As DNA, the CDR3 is TGTGCCAGCAGCTTTGGCAGGACTAGCGGCTACGAGCAGTACTTC. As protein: CASSFGRTSGYEQYF.

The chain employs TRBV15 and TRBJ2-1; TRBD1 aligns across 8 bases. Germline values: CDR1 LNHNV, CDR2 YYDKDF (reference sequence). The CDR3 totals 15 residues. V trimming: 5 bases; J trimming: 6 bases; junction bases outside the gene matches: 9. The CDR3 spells CATSGTRQGFNEQFF. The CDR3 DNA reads TGTGCCACCAGCGGCACCCGACAGGGGTTCAATGAGCAGTTCTTC. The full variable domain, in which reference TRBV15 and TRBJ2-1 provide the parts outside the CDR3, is DAMVIQNPRYQVTQFGKPVTLSCSQTLNHNVMYWYQQKSSQAPKLLFHYYDKDFNNEADTPDNFQSRRPNTSFCFLDIRSPGLGDTAMYLCATSGTRQGFNEQFFGPGTRLTVL.